These 27 T cell receptor beta chains came from one sample sequenced in a study of cytomegalovirus exposure and HLA in healthy donors. Measured with immunoSEQ multiplex PCR; TCRdb has only the in-frame clones, and not every one. The sample holds about 120,000 clones, more than 75% seen once. Sequencing was carried out using PBMCs. These TCRs come from a woman between 25 and 40 years old in good health and CMV-seronegative.

CDR3 nucleotide sequence: TGTGCCAGCCGACTTGACGGACTCGGTGGCTACACCTTC. Translation gives CASRLDGLGGYTF. The J gene is TRBJ1-2, the V gene TRBV6-5, with D unresolved. Trimming pared 8 bases from V and 7 bases from J, leaving 17 bases between. The V gene's germline CDR1 is MNHEY and CDR2 SVGAGI. There are 13 residues in the CDR3.

This chain connects TRBV6-1 to TRBJ1-1; D perhaps matches TRBD1 (6 bases). Germline loops: CDR1 MNHNS, CDR2 SASEGT. This CDR3 has 13 residues. Trimming removed 6 bases from V and 7 bases from J, with 15 bases in between. The chain's CDR3 is CASRTRGTGEAFF. CDR3 nucleotide sequence: TGTGCCAGCAGGACCAGGGGCACAGGTGAAGCTTTCTTT.

The chain recombines TRBV18 with TRBJ1-1; D possibly corresponds to TRBD1 (5 bases). The V and J ends lost 2 bases and 2 bases respectively, with 12 bases between them. The CDR3 has 15 amino acids. Germline-derived CDR1 and CDR2 are KGHSH and LQKENI. Written as DNA, the CDR3 is TGTGCCAGCTCACCAAGCCGGGGGTCAAACACTGAAGCTTTCTTT. Protein sequence: CASSPSRGSNTEAFF.

The genes are TRBV7-9 and TRBJ2-1, with TRBD1 matching 8 bases. After removal of 4 bases from V and 4 bases from J, the junction contained 9 bases not matched to a gene. This CDR3 has 16 amino acids. In germline, CDR1 is SEHNR, CDR2 FQNEAQ (reference sequence). This CDR3 reads CASSWDDRGPYNEQFF. CDR3 coding DNA: TGTGCCAGCAGCTGGGACGACAGGGGTCCTTACAATGAGCAGTTCTTC.

The chain uses TRBV30 and TRBJ1-1, with no clear D. Trimming took 3 bases from V and 1 from J, leaving 12 bases between them. The CDR3 consists of 14 residues. Germline lookup yields CDR1 GTSNPN and CDR2 SVGIG (reference sequence). The CDR3 here is CAWRTRQQNTEAFF. CDR3 coding DNA: TGTGCCTGGAGGACAAGGCAGCAGAACACTGAAGCTTTCTTT.

V usage is TRBV5-1 and J usage is TRBJ2-5, with TRBD2 matching 11 bases. In germline, CDR1 is SGHRS, CDR2 YFSETQ. V shed 5 bases and J 7 bases; nucleotides not matched to a gene: 7. CDR3 length: 14 amino acids. The CDR3 DNA reads TGCGCCAGCAGGATAGGGACTAGCGGAGGGACCCAGTACTTC. Translating it yields CASRIGTSGGTQYF.

The rearrangement joins TRBV5-1 to TRBJ1-6; tentative D call: TRBD1 (6 bases). This CDR3 comprises 15 residues. Per the germline V gene, CDR1 is SGHRS and CDR2 is YFSETQ. Trimming cost V 0 bases and J 9 bases, with 13 bases left between them. CDR3 coding DNA: TGCGCCAGCAGCTTGGAAGCAGGGGATGTTTCACCCCTCCACTTT. This translates into CASSLEAGDVSPLHF.

J is TRBJ2-3 and V is TRBV5-6; weak D call: TRBD2 (5 bases). This CDR3 is 16 amino acids long. The germline V and J ends were trimmed by 3 bases and 3 bases, with 17 bases remaining between them. Germline CDR1 SGHDT, CDR2 YYEEEE. The CDR3 sequence: CASSSGRRLLTDTQYF. CDR3 nucleotides: TGTGCCAGCAGCTCCGGCAGGAGGCTTCTTACAGATACGCAGTATTTT.

Ten or more counts support this clone. The chain links TRBV4-3 to TRBJ2-7; possibly TRBD2 for D (5 bases). Trimming pared 3 bases from V and 0 bases from J, leaving 12 bases between. This CDR3 comprises 15 residues. CDR1 is LGHNA and CDR2 is YSLEER in the germline V gene. CDR3 in DNA: TGCGCCAGCAGCCATTTCCGGGGTGGCTCCTACGAGCAGTACTTC. Its translation is CASSHFRGGSYEQYF.

This clone was counted once. The chain recombines TRBV9 with TRBJ2-3; 8 bases are a match to TRBD1. CDR1 is SGDLS, CDR2 YYNGEE, per germline. The junction had 9 bases not matched to a gene; V was cut back by 5 bases and J by 4 bases. The CDR3 runs 15 residues. The CDR3 coding sequence is TGTGCCAGCAGTCCGGGGCCGACAGGGGCAGATACGCAGTATTTT. This sequence encodes CASSPGPTGADTQYF.

The chain recombines TRBV2 with TRBJ2-3; D remains ambiguous. The CDR3 is 15 amino acids. Trimming stripped 2 bases from V and 2 bases from J, with 11 bases between. CDR1 and CDR2 (germline): SNHLY, FYNNEI. Written as DNA, the CDR3 is TGTGCCAGCAGTGAATACGGGTTAGACACAGATACGCAGTATTTT. Its translation is CASSEYGLDTDTQYF.

The chain employs TRBV27 and TRBJ1-2, with 8 bases that match TRBD1. V was clipped by 5 bases and J by 7 bases; unmatched bases: 9. This CDR3 contains 14 residues. Germline CDR1 and CDR2: MNHEY and SMNVEV (reference sequence). The CDR3 coding sequence is TGTGCCAGCAGTATAGGACAGGGAAGGAGTGGCTACACCTTC. Translated: CASSIGQGRSGYTF.

V usage is TRBV7-2 and J usage is TRBJ1-6, with TRBD1 matching 10 bases. V was clipped by 1 base and J by 10 bases; unmatched bases: 7. The CDR3 covers 16 residues. The germline CDR1 and CDR2 sequences are SGHTA and FQGNSA. The CDR3 DNA is TGTGCCAGCAGCTTAGAAGGGGGACAGGGGAAATCACCCCTCCACTTT. It is translated as CASSLEGGQGKSPLHF.

The V call is TRBV19, the J call TRBJ1-6; 8 bases align to TRBD1. The trim removed 5 bases at V and 5 bases at J, leaving 5 bases unmatched. Germline lookup yields CDR1 LNHDA and CDR2 SQIVND (reference sequence). The CDR3 spans 15 residues. The CDR3 loop reads CASSAGQGHNSPLHF. The DNA for the CDR3 is TGTGCCAGTAGTGCCGGACAGGGTCATAATTCACCCCTCCACTTT.

The rearrangement joins TRBV2 to TRBJ2-2; 7 nucleotides line up with TRBD1. The CDR3 loop spans 14 amino acids. Trimming took 6 bases from V and 4 from J; bases not matched to a gene: 5. Germline V gene data show CDR1 as SNHLY and CDR2 as FYNNEI. CDR3 residues: CASRVDRATGELFF. CDR3 in DNA: TGTGCCAGCAGGGTAGACAGGGCCACCGGGGAGCTGTTTTTT.

The CDR3 protein is CASSFRTSGGPTSSYNEQFF. In DNA form, the CDR3 reads TGTGCCAGCAGCTTCAGGACTAGCGGGGGGCCGACAAGCTCCTACAATGAGCAGTTCTTC. This chain links TRBV7-8 with TRBJ2-1; 14 bases are shared with TRBD2. CDR1 and CDR2 (germline): SGHVS, FQNEAQ. The V gene end was trimmed by 3 bases and the J gene end by 0 bases; junction bases not matched to a gene: 10. The CDR3 runs to 20 residues.

The CDR3 region is CASSSQGGQGYYEQYF. CDR3 nucleotide sequence: TGTGCCAGCAGCTCACAAGGCGGACAGGGCTACTACGAGCAGTACTTC. V is TRBV7-9 and J is TRBJ2-7; 8 bases agree with TRBD1. The CDR3 contains 16 residues. The germline gives CDR1 SEHNR, CDR2 FQNEAQ (reference sequence). After removal of 4 bases from V and 3 bases from J, the junction contained 11 bases not matched to a gene.

This chain links TRBV5-1 with TRBJ2-3, with 7 bases that match TRBD2. CDR3 length equals 16 residues. V shed 0 bases and J 2 bases; nucleotides not matched to a gene: 6. Per germline, CDR1 SGHRS and CDR2 YFSETQ. DNA of the CDR3: TGCGCCAGCAGCTTGGGCGGCCTAGCGGACACAGATACGCAGTATTTT. Translation gives CASSLGGLADTDTQYF.

CDR3 protein: CASSGLQGALYEQYF. DNA of the CDR3: TGTGCCAGCAGCGGATTACAGGGGGCCCTCTACGAGCAGTACTTC. This chain links TRBV7-9 with TRBJ2-7; 9 bases align to TRBD1. This CDR3 region has 15 residues. From germline, CDR1 is SEHNR and CDR2 FQNEAQ (reference sequence). V was clipped by 5 bases and J by 3 bases; unmatched bases: 8.

This chain uses TRBV7-9 with TRBJ2-5; D gene uncertain. This CDR3 spans 13 amino acids. Trimming took off 5 bases at V and 0 bases at J, with 7 bases between the two ends. Germline CDR1 and CDR2: SEHNR and FQNEAQ (reference sequence). The CDR3 nucleotides read TGTGCCAGCAGCCCCCGGGACCAAGAGACCCAGTACTTC. Translating gives CASSPRDQETQYF. The variable domain in full, with the rest retrieved from reference TRBV7-9 and TRBJ2-5, is DTGVSQNPRHKITKRGQNVTFRCDPISEHNRLYWYRQTLGQGPEFLTYFQNEAQLEKSRLLSDRFSAERPKGSFSTLEIQRTEQGDSAMYLCASSPRDQETQYFGPGTRLLVL.

The CDR3 DNA is TGTGCCAGCAGCCCCCGGGTCGGCGGCCAAGAGACCCAGTACTTC. It yields the protein CASSPRVGGQETQYF. The chain has TRBV5-4 and TRBJ2-5; D ambiguous. The V end was cut by 4 bases, the J end by 1 base, with 14 bases between. The CDR3 is made up of 15 amino acids. The germline V gene has CDR1 SGHNT and CDR2 YYREEE (reference sequence).

This clone was seen a handful of times. This chain's CDR3 is CASTPRRTQGEPLHF. DNA for the CDR3: TGTGCCAGCACTCCCCGGAGGACCCAGGGGGAGCCCCTCCACTTT. The gene calls are TRBV5-4 and TRBJ1-6, with 7 nucleotides matching TRBD1. Looked up from germline, CDR1 is SGHNT and CDR2 is YYREEE (reference sequence). Trimming took 6 bases from V and 13 from J; bases not matched to a gene: 16. The length of the CDR3 is 15 residues.

The gene calls are TRBV29-1 and TRBJ2-7, with a tentative D call TRBD1 (6 bases). Trimming took 6 bases from V and 4 from J, leaving 13 bases between them. Germline lookup yields CDR1 SQVTM and CDR2 ANQGSEA. The CDR3 consists of 12 residues. As DNA, the CDR3 is TGCAGCGTAGGACAGTCAATATACGAGCAGTACTTC. Protein: CSVGQSIYEQYF.

This clone was seen a single time. This chain uses TRBV30 with TRBJ2-1, with no clear D. This CDR3 region has 12 residues. The germline V and J ends were trimmed by 3 bases and 7 bases, with 10 bases remaining between them. Germline V CDR1 and CDR2: GTSNPN, SVGIG (reference sequence). CDR3 in DNA: TGTGCCTGGAGCCTTTCCCGGAATGAGCAGTTCTTC. Encoded protein: CAWSLSRNEQFF.

This chain links TRBV6-5 with TRBJ1-2; D may be TRBD1 (6 bases). The germline gives CDR1 MNHEY, CDR2 SVGAGI. The length of the CDR3 is 15 residues. Trimming cost V 4 bases and J 3 bases, with 15 bases left between them. CDR3 nucleotides: TGTGCCAGCAGTTCATCCCAGGGGTTAGACTATGGCTACACCTTC. Protein sequence: CASSSSQGLDYGYTF.

The rearrangement links TRBV28 to TRBJ1-1; D may be TRBD1 (6 bases). The CDR3 loop spans 11 amino acids. The V gene lost 6 bases and the J gene lost 7 bases, with 9 bases spanning the gap. CDR1 and CDR2 (germline): MDHEN, SYDVKM. The CDR3: CASSQTGEAFF. The CDR3 nucleotides read TGTGCCAGCAGCCAGACAGGTGAAGCTTTCTTT.

The V call is TRBV19, the J call TRBJ2-7; D call uncertain. CDR3 length: 13 residues. V was trimmed by 1 base and J by 2 bases, leaving 6 bases between them. Looked up from germline, CDR1 is LNHDA and CDR2 is SQIVND (reference sequence). Here the CDR3 DNA reads TGTGCCAGTAGTATAGGCGTTACCTACGAGCAGTACTTC. Its translation is CASSIGVTYEQYF. Full variable domain (missing parts from reference TRBV19 and TRBJ2-7): DGGITQSPKYLFRKEGQNVTLSCEQNLNHDAMYWYRQDPGQGLRLIYYSQIVNDFQKGDIAEGYSVSREKKESFPLTVTSAQKNPTAFYLCASSIGVTYEQYFGPGTRLTVT.